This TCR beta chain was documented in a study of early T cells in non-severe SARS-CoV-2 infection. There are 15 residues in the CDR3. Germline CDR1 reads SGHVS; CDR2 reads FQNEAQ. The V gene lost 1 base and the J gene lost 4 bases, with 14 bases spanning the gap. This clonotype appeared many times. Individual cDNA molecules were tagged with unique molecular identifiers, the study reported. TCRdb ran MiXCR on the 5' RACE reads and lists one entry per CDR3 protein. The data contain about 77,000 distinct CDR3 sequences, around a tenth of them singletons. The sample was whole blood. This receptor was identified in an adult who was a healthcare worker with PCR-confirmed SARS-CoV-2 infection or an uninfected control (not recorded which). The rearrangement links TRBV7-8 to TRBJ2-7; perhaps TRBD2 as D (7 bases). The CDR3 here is CASSLDRGAGYEQYF. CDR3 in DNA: TGTGCCAGCAGCTTAGATCGGGGGGCGGGATACGAGCAGTACTTC.